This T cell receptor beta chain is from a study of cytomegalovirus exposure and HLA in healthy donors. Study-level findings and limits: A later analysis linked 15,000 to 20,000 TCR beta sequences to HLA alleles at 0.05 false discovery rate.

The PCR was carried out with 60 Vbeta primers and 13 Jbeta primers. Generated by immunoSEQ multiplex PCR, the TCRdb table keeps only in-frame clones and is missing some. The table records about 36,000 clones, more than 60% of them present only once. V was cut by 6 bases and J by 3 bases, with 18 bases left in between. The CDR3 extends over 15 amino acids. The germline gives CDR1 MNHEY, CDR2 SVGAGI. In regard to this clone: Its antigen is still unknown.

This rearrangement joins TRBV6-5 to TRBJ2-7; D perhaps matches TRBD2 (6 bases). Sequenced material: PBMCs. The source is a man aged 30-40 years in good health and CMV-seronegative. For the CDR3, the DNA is TGTGCCAGCAGCCTCCTCGCTGGGGAGGTCTACGAGCAGTACTTC. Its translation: CASSLLAGEVYEQYF.